The entry that follows covers one T cell receptor (beta chain) sequence. This clone's antigen is unknown. No clone much larger than this one lies a single base away; base qualities are absent. The sample is drawn from a study of blood T cell repertoires in COVID-19 (dated by TCRdb to about 2020). Looking at the study overall: Samples from collaborators originated in the United States, Italy and Spain and spanned both the acute and convalescent phases of COVID-19. The material from the prospective study consisted of cDNA or gDNA derived from T cells, B-cell-depleted T cells, or PBMCs. The sample metadata nearly always contained a de-identified subject ID, COVID-19 status, age in years and sex. Deeply sampled blood TCRbeta repertoires from subjects exposed to, actively infected with, or recovered from COVID-19 were included in the dataset. A freely available public database, intended as a resource for researchers studying the immune response to SARS-CoV-2, is where the repertoires were released. Where HLA class I and class II types were available, the types were taken from metadata supplied by the sample provider, not from assay-based typing. The samples were drawn from the first 160 participants of the ongoing ImmuneRACE study and from 1,200 or so subjects provided by 6 global collaborators.

The immunoSEQ Assay, a bias-controlled multiplex PCR, was used to amplify TCRbeta CDR3 regions from genomic DNA. In the authors' own workflow: The number of nucleated cells in each sample was estimated by amplification of reference gene primers within the assay. Sequence reads were collapsed and filtered to measure the absolute abundance of every unique TCRbeta CDR3 rearrangement. For each sample, productive Simpson clonality was calculated as the square root of Simpson's diversity index across productive rearrangements. Imported from immuneACCESS, the table was reduced by TCRdb to in-frame sequences with V and J called. These copies leave out some clones; in studies compared against another copy, an unresolved V gene accounts for under half, and the cause of the remainder is not known. V and J calls plus clone size are reproduced from that table; the DNA served to infer D and trimming. This sample lists more than 55,000 clones; roughly 70% were detected once. The top ten clonotypes cover around 13% of the sample.

The paper's findings and limits, for the study overall: The amount of clinical and demographic metadata varied by source and participant and was provided uncurated.

The CDR3 numbers 14 residues from cysteine through phenylalanine. Just CDR3 DNA is preserved here, 42 bases in frame from base 1. The germline V gene (reference sequence) specifies MNHNY as CDR1 and SVGAGI as CDR2. A distance of 14 bases separates the germline ends of V and J, which lose 6 bases and 3 bases respectively. Collaborating institutions collected whole blood in K2EDTA tubes following their own protocols. For TCRbeta analysis, collaborators shipped samples in one of three forms: frozen whole blood, isolated PBMCs, or DNA extracted from either of those sample types. This receptor was obtained from a woman between 65 and 79 years old with acute or convalescent COVID-19. The V and J genes are TRBV6-6 and TRBJ2-5; no D gene can be assigned with confidence. The sample comprised peripheral blood. The sequenced DNA is TGTGCCAGCAGCCGACTCCTACAGAAAGAGACCCAGTACTTC. Its translation reads: CASSRLLQKETQYF.